The subject of this entry is one T cell receptor beta chain. As yet, its antigen is unknown. Germline V gene lookup returns CDR1 KGHDR and CDR2 SFDVKD. The CDR3 length is 12 residues. V gave up 9 bases and J gave up 9 bases; unmatched junction bases: 4. With random hexamers, reverse transcription was performed on 0.5 to 1 ug of RNA. TCRdb ran MiXCR on the immunoSEQ multiplex PCR reads and lists one entry per CDR3 protein. The table lists almost 450,000 distinct CDR3 sequences, approximately 89% of them singletons. The authors sequenced TCR beta from blood CD8+ and CD4+ T cells. The patients serving as multiple sclerosis controls were treatment-naive. They had stable or active relapsing-remitting disease and fulfilled revised McDonald criteria. TEMRA cells underwent FACS enrichment and CD8+ and CD4+ T cells underwent negative isolation. This record comes from a study of CD8 T cells in Susac syndrome.

General study points: By the study's own acknowledgment, its TCR sequencing and HLA analysis included relatively few individuals.

The V gene is TRBV24-1, the J gene TRBJ2-1, with 10 nucleotides matching TRBD1. Sequencing was done on a sample of CD8+ T cells from PBMCs. The receptor's source is a human donor with multiple sclerosis. CDR3 in amino acids: CATGRTGGEQFF. CDR3 nucleotides: TGTGCCACCGGCCGGACAGGGGGTGAGCAGTTCTTC.